The rows below give T cell receptor beta chains drawn from one sample of a study of T cells in Graves' hyperthyroidism and ophthalmopathy. TCRdb processed the multiplex PCR reads anew with MiXCR; each CDR3 protein has one entry. In the table there are 550,000 to 600,000 distinct CDR3 sequences, roughly a sixth of which are singletons. Sample: blood. The receptor set was obtained from a woman in her late teens or twenties with Graves' hyperthyroidism. Both conserved end residues are part of each CDR3. A D gene is named only where the DNA matches it firmly. A clone size is listed for some rows: how often the clone was seen (once, few, many), or a class if it is expanded.

V	size	J	D	CDR3	DNA
TRBV5-6	.	TRBJ2-7	.	CASSLAPSSEQYF	TGTGCCAGCAGCCTTGCCCCTAGCTCCGAGCAGTACTTC
TRBV5-1	many	TRBJ2-7	.	CASSPDPGTYEQYF	TGCGCCAGCAGCCCTGATCCGGGGACCTACGAGCAGTACTTC
TRBV6-1	.	TRBJ2-7	.	CASSYAPPQYEQYF	TGTGCCAGCAGTTATGCCCCACCGCAGTACGAGCAGTACTTC
TRBV25-1	.	TRBJ2-6	.	CASSSAGGANVLTF	TGTGCCAGCAGTAGTGCGGGAGGGGCCAACGTCCTGACTTTC
TRBV7-3	many	TRBJ1-1	.	CASSLYMNTEAFF	TGTGCCAGCAGCCTATACATGAACACTGAAGCTTTCTTT
TRBV5-1	few	TRBJ1-1	.	CASRTRTETNTEAFF	TGCGCCAGCAGAACCCGGACGGAGACGAACACTGAAGCTTTCTTT
TRBV2	many	TRBJ2-3	TRBD2	CASGVASGSTDTQYF	TGTGCCAGCGGTGTGGCTAGCGGAAGCACAGATACGCAGTATTTT
TRBV4-1	few	TRBJ2-6	.	CASSEREAGANVLTF	TGCGCCAGCAGCGAAAGGGAGGCTGGGGCCAACGTCCTGACTTTC
TRBV7-8	many	TRBJ2-3	.	CASSLSPQDTQYF	TGTGCCAGCAGCTTAAGCCCGCAAGATACGCAGTATTTT
TRBV7-9	.	TRBJ2-1	TRBD2	CASSSRLAGTIHEQFF	TGTGCCAGCAGCTCCAGACTAGCGGGAACGATCCATGAGCAGTTCTTC
TRBV19	.	TRBJ2-4	.	CASSLTGGRAKNIQYF	TGTGCCAGTAGTCTAACCGGGGGGCGAGCCAAAAACATTCAGTACTTC
TRBV12-3/TRBV12-4	.	TRBJ2-2	TRBD1	CASKGQGDTGELFF	TGTGCCAGCAAGGGACAGGGCGACACCGGGGAGCTGTTTTTT
TRBV19	.	TRBJ2-7	.	CASSIGSHSYEQYF	TGTGCCAGTAGTATAGGCTCGCACTCCTACGAGCAGTACTTC
TRBV19	few	TRBJ1-2	.	CASNRDPANYGYTF	TGTGCCAGTAATCGGGATCCGGCCAACTATGGCTACACCTTC
TRBV6-2/TRBV6-3	few	TRBJ2-4	.	CASSYPHPWGGRNIQYF	TGTGCCAGCAGTTACCCACATCCATGGGGGGGCAGAAACATTCAGTACTTC